The rows below give T cell receptor beta chains drawn from one sample of a study of T cell changes during pregnancy in multiple sclerosis. The method was immunoSEQ multiplex PCR; TCRdb's version includes in-frame clones alone and lacks a portion of them. The sample holds more than 40,000 clones; 75% to 90% are singletons and the top ten take 1.4% to 1.5%. The sequencing used peripheral blood, collected in the first trimester of pregnancy. These receptors came from a female donor in good health, enrolled as a control in a pregnancy study. The CDR3 runs from the conserved cysteine through the conserved F or W. Fields, in order: CDR3 protein, J gene, V gene, D gene. A D gene is named only where the DNA matches it firmly.

CASSYLLSYEQYF | TRBJ2-7 | TRBV18 | .
CASSSSTGGNYGYTF | TRBJ1-2 | TRBV28 | TRBD1
CASSLGDNPRSTGELFF | TRBJ2-2 | TRBV11-2 | .
CTRTAGGGGYYEQYF | TRBJ2-7 | TRBV1 | .
CASSSLTGDANYGYTF | TRBJ1-2 | TRBV5-4 | .
CASSMMPGLEGVNEQFF | TRBJ2-1 | TRBV19 | TRBD2
CASSPRGDEGEQYF | TRBJ2-7 | TRBV7-3 | .
CASSLSELGEQYF | TRBJ2-7 | TRBV5-1 | .
CASNRQGNTEAFF | TRBJ1-1 | TRBV2 | TRBD1
CASRSQETQYF | TRBJ2-5 | TRBV27 | .
CASSPDIYGYTF | TRBJ1-2 | TRBV7-9 | .
CASSPTRAWGQGYRNQPQHF | TRBJ1-5 | TRBV6-4 | TRBD1
CASSEYRGSNYGYTF | TRBJ1-2 | TRBV6-1 | .
CASSEAPEAGELFF | TRBJ2-2 | TRBV2 | .
CASSPPGLAGGVNEQFF | TRBJ2-1 | TRBV5-1 | TRBD2
CASSLWLAGPSTDTQYF | TRBJ2-3 | TRBV5-4 | TRBD2
CSVQGGPYEQYF | TRBJ2-7 | TRBV29-1 | .
CAISDSGTGANVLTF | TRBJ2-6 | TRBV10-3 | .
CASSPEGARTEAFF | TRBJ1-1 | TRBV7-9 | TRBD1
CARSLGLDVKTDTQYF | TRBJ2-3 | TRBV5-3 | .
CASSPATGGSSPLHF | TRBJ1-6 | TRBV6-5 | TRBD1
CASSVGAGAGYEQYF | TRBJ2-7 | TRBV2 | .
CASSLSGSSTDTQYF | TRBJ2-3 | TRBV7-3 | .
CASSQEYEQFF | TRBJ2-1 | TRBV4-2 | .
CASSVSGTSGGDTQYF | TRBJ2-3 | TRBV9 | TRBD2
CASSLGSSAYNEQFF | TRBJ2-1 | TRBV11-3 | .
CASSPRDSQETQYF | TRBJ2-5 | TRBV18 | TRBD1
CASSLVQGAGSPLHF | TRBJ1-6 | TRBV7-6 | TRBD1
CASSRGLGGPETQYF | TRBJ2-5 | TRBV4-2 | TRBD2
CASSKDRGFQETQYF | TRBJ2-5 | TRBV18 | TRBD1
CASSEQGSGELFF | TRBJ2-2 | TRBV10-2 | .
CASSSKTTPGLALREQYF | TRBJ2-7 | TRBV7-9 | .
CASSQGTGGTEAFF | TRBJ1-1 | TRBV5-1 | TRBD1
CASSPGTGGRYEQFF | TRBJ2-1 | TRBV18 | TRBD1
CASSPRGISHATNEKLFF | TRBJ1-4 | TRBV7-6 | .
CASSGSGGWNTEAFF | TRBJ1-1 | TRBV5-6 | .
CASSEPDRGQDTQYF | TRBJ2-3 | TRBV10-2 | TRBD1
CASRFGQEGTGELFF | TRBJ2-2 | TRBV4-1 | TRBD1
CASSLLGSAGGNTIYF | TRBJ1-3 | TRBV28 | .
CASSYHNNYGYTF | TRBJ1-2 | TRBV6-5 | .
CASSLGMEGNEQFF | TRBJ2-1 | TRBV7-3 | .
CASSEGTAAYEQYF | TRBJ2-7 | TRBV5-1 | TRBD1
CASSPGQGAYGYTF | TRBJ1-2 | TRBV5-4 | TRBD1